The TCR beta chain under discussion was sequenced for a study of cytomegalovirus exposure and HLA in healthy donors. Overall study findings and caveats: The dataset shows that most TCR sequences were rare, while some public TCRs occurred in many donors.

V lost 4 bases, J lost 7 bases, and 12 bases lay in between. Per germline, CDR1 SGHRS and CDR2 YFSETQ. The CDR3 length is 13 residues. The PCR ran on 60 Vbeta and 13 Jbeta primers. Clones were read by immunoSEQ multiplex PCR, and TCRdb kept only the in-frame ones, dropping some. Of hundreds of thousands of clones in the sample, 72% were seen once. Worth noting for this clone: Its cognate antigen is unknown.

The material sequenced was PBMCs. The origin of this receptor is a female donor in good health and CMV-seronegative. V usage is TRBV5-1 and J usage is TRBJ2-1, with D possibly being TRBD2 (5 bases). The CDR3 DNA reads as TGCGCCAGCAGCCCACAAACTAGGAATGAGCAGTTCTTC. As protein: CASSPQTRNEQFF.